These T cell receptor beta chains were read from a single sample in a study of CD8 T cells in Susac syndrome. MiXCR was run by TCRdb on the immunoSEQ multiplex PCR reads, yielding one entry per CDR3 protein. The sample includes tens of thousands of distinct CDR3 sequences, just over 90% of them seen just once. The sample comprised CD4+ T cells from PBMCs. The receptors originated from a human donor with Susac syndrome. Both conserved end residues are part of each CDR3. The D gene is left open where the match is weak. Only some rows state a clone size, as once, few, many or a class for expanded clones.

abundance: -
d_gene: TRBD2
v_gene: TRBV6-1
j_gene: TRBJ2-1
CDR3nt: TGTGCCAGCAGTGAATTGGCTAGCGGGGACTTCCAGAACTACAATGAGCAGTTCTTC
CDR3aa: CASSELASGDFQNYNEQFF

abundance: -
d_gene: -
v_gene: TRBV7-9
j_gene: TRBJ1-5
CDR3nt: TGTGCCAGCAGCTTAGCGAATGGGAGAAATCAGCCCCAGCATTTT
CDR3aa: CASSLANGRNQPQHF

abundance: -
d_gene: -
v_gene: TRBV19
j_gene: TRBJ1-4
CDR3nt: TGTGCCAGTAGTATATTCAGTGACAGTGAAAAACTGTTTTTT
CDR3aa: CASSIFSDSEKLFF

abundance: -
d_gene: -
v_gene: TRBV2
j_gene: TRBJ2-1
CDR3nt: TGTGCCAGCGGGCCAGACTACAATGAGCAGTTCTTC
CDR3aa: CASGPDYNEQFF

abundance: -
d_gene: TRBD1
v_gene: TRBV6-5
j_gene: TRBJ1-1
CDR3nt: TGTGCCAGCAGTTTTAACAGGGGAGGCAACACTGAAGCTTTCTTT
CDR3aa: CASSFNRGGNTEAFF

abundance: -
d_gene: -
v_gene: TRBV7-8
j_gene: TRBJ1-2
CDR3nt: TGTGCCAGCAGCCAACCGGGGACATATGGCTACACCTTC
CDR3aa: CASSQPGTYGYTF

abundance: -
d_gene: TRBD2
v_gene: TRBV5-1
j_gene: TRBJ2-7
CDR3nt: TGCGCCAGCAGCTTCCTCGGGGAGGGCTACGAGCAGTACTTC
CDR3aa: CASSFLGEGYEQYF

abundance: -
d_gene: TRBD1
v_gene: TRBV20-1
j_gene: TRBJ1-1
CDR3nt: TGCAGTGCTCAACCGGGACAGGGATTTGGAACTTTCTTT
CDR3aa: CSAQPGQGFGTFF

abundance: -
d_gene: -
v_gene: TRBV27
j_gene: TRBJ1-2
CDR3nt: TGTGCCAGCAGTTTTACAGGGAACTATGGCTACACCTTC
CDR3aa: CASSFTGNYGYTF

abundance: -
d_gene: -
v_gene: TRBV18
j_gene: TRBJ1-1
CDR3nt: TGTGCCAGCTCCGGTCAGGTGAACACTGAAGCTTTCTTT
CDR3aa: CASSGQVNTEAFF

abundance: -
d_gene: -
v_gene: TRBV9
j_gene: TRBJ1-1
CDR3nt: TGTGCCAGCAGCCCACCGAACACTGAAGCTTTCTTT
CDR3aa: CASSPPNTEAFF

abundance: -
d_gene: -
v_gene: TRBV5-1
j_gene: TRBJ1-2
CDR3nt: TGCGCCAGCAGCTCGACCCGCGTGGAGGGCTACACCTTC
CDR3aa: CASSSTRVEGYTF

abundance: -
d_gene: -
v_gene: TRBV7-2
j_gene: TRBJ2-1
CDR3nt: TGTGCCAGCAGCTTAGGGCCCGGACGCGGTGAGCAGTTCTTC
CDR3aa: CASSLGPGRGEQFF

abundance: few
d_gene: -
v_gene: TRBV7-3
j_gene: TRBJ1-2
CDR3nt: TGTGCCAGCAGCTTAACTGGAGGGGACGCTAACTATGGCTACACCTTC
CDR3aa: CASSLTGGDANYGYTF

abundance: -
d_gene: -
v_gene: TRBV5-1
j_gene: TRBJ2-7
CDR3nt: TGCGCCAGCAGCTCAATTTCCCCCGGGTGGGTCCGCGAGCAGTACTTC
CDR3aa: CASSSISPGWVREQYF

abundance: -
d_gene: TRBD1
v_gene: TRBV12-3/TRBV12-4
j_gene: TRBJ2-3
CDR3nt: TGTGCCAGCAGGGAGGGACAGGGCCCAGATACGCAGTATTTT
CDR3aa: CASREGQGPDTQYF

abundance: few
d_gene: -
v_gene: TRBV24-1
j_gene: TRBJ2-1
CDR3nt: TGTGCCACCAGTGACCATTTGACTCTCGACAATGAGCAGTTCTTC
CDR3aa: CATSDHLTLDNEQFF

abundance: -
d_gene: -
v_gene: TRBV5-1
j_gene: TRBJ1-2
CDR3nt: TGCGCCAGCAGCTTGTCGGGATATACTAACTATGGCTACACCTTC
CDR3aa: CASSLSGYTNYGYTF

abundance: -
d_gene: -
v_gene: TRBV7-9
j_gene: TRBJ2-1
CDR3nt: TGTGCCAGCAGCTTAGCTGGGCCGGGACGGATAGAGTTCTTC
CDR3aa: CASSLAGPGRIEFF

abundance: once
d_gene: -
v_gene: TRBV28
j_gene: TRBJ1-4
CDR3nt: TGTGCCAGCAGTTTGGAGCATGAAAAACTGTTTTTT
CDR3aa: CASSLEHEKLFF

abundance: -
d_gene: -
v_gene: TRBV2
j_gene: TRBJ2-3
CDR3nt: TGTGCCAGCAGTGAAGCGAACACAGATACGCAGTATTTT
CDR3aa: CASSEANTDTQYF

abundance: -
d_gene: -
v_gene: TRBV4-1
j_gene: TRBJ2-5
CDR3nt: TGCGCCAGCAGCCAAGACCGGGCCTTTGGGGAGACCCAGTACTTC
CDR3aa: CASSQDRAFGETQYF

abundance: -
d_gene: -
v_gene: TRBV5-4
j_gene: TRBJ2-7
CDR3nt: TGTGCCAGCAGCTTGGATAAGGTCTACGAGCAGTACTTC
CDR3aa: CASSLDKVYEQYF

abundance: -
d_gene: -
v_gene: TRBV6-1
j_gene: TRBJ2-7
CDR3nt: TGTGCCAGCAGGGAGTTCGAGCAGTACTTC
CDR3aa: CASREFEQYF

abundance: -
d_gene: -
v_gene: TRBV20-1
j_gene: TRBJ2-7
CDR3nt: TGCAGTGCTACAGAGACCTACGAGCAGTACTTC
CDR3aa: CSATETYEQYF

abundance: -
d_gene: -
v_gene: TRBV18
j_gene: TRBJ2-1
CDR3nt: TGTGCCAGCTCACCCGGACAGATTAGCCCCTACAATGAGCAGTTCTTC
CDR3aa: CASSPGQISPYNEQFF

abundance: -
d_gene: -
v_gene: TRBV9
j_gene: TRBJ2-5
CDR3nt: TGTGCCAGCAGCGGAGGCCCCACTAAAGAGACCCAGTACTTC
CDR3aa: CASSGGPTKETQYF

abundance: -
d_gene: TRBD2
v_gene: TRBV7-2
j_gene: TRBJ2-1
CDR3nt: TGTGCCAGCAGCTCCCTAGCGGGCAGCTATGAGCAGTTCTTC
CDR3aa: CASSSLAGSYEQFF

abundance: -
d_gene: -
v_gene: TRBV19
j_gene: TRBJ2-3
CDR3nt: TGTGCCAGTAGTTCTCTTGGAGCAAGGACAGGCACAGATACGCAGTATTTT
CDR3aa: CASSSLGARTGTDTQYF

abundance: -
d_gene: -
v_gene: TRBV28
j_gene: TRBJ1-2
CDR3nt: TGTGCCAGCAGTTTGCCAGGAGCGCTGAACTATGGCTACACCTTC
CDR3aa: CASSLPGALNYGYTF

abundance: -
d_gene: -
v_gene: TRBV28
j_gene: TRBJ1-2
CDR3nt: TGTGCCAGCAGTTTAGCGGGGTTGGACTATGGCTACACCTTC
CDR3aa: CASSLAGLDYGYTF

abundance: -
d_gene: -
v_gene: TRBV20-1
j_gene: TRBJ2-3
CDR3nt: TGCAGTGTTCGGGGTACAGATACGCAGTATTTT
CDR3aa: CSVRGTDTQYF

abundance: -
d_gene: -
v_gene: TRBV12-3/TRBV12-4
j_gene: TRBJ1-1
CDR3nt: TGTGCCAGCACCTTCAATTCCAAAGCTTTCTTT
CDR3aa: CASTFNSKAFF

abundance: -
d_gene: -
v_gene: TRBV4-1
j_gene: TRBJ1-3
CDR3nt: TGCGCCAGCAGCCAGTCCCCAGGGATTTCTGGAAACACCATATATTTT
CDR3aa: CASSQSPGISGNTIYF

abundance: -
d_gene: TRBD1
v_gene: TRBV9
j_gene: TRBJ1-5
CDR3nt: TGTGCCAGCAGCGTGGGGACAGGCGGGAGCGGGCCCCAGCATTTT
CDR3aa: CASSVGTGGSGPQHF